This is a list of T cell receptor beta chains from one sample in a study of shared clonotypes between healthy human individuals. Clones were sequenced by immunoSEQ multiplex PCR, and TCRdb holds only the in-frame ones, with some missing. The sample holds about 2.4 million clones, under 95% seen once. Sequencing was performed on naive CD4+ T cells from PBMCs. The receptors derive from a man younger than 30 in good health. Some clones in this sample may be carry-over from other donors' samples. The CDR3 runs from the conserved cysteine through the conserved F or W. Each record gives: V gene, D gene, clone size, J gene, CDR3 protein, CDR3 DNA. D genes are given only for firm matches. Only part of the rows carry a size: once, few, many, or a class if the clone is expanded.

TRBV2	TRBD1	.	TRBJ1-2	CASRDRGYGYTF	TGTGCCTCTCGGGACAGGGGATACGGCTACACCTTC
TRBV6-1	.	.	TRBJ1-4	CASSASTGPNEKLFF	TGTGCCAGCAGTGCCTCAACAGGGCCTAATGAAAAACTGTTTTTT
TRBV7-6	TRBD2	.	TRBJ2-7	CASSPTSGSSYEQYF	TGTGCCAGCAGCCCGACTAGCGGGAGCTCCTACGAGCAGTACTTC
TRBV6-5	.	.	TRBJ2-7	CASSPEGGRSYEQYF	TGTGCCAGCAGCCCTGAGGGGGGACGTTCTTACGAGCAGTACTTC
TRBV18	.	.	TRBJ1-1	CASSPKRHTEAFF	TGTGCCAGCTCACCCAAAAGGCACACTGAAGCTTTCTTT
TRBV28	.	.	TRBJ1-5	CASRRNRVQPQHF	TGTGCCAGCAGAAGAAACAGGGTCCAGCCCCAGCATTTT
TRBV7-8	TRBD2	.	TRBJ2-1	CASSTLAGTYNEQFF	TGTGCCAGCAGCACATTAGCGGGCACCTACAATGAGCAGTTCTTC
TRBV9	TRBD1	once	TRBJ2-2	CASSLRDRGSTGELFF	TGTGCCAGCAGCCTACGGGACAGGGGATCGACCGGGGAGCTGTTTTTT
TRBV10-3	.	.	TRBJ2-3	CAIGPEADTQYF	TGTGCCATTGGGCCTGAAGCGGATACGCAGTATTTT
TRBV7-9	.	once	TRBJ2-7	CASSPSGIQYF	TGTGCCAGCAGCCCTAGTGGAATACAGTACTTC
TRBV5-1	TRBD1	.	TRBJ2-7	CASSSGTGPAMDEQYF	TGCGCCAGCAGCTCCGGGACAGGACCGGCCATGGACGAGCAGTACTTC
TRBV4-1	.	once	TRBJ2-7	CASSQEGSTGTFYEQYF	TGCGCCAGCAGCCAAGAAGGTAGTACAGGTACATTCTACGAGCAGTACTTC
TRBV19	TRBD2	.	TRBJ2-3	CASSTDLAGFDTQYF	TGTGCCAGTAGTACCGACCTAGCGGGGTTCGATACGCAGTATTTT
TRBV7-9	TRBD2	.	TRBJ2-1	CASSPLAGDYNEQFF	TGTGCCAGCAGCCCGCTAGCGGGAGATTACAATGAGCAGTTCTTC
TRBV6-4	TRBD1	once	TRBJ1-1	CASSDTQGAATEAFF	TGTGCCAGCAGTGACACGCAGGGGGCTGCGACTGAAGCTTTCTTT
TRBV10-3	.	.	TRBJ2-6	CAIRVGNSGANVLTF	TGTGCCATCAGAGTCGGGAACTCTGGGGCCAACGTCCTGACTTTC
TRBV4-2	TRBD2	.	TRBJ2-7	CASSFTTGRAIEQYF	TGTGCCAGCAGCTTTACGACCGGGAGGGCCATCGAGCAGTACTTC